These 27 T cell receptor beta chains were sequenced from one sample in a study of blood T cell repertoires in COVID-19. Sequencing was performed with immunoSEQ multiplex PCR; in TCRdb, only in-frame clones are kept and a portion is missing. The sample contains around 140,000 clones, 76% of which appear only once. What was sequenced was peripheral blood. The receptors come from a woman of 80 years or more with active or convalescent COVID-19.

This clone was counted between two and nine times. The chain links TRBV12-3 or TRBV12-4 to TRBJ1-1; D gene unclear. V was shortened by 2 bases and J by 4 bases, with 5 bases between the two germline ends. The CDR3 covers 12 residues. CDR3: CASSLFGTEAFF. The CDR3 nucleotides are TGTGCCAGCAGTTTATTCGGCACTGAAGCTTTCTTT.

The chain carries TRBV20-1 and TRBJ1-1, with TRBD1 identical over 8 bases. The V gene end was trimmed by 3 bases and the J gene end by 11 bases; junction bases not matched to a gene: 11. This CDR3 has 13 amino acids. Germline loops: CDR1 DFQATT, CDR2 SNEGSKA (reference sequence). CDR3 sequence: CSASDRTGLKAFF. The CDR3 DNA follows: TGCAGTGCTAGTGATAGGACAGGGTTAAAGGCTTTCTTT.

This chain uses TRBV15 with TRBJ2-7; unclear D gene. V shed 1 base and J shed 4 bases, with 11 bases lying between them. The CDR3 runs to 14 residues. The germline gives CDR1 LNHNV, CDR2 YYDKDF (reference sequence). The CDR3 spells CATSRGAQGYEQYF. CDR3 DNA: TGTGCCACCAGCAGAGGGGCCCAAGGATACGAGCAGTACTTC.

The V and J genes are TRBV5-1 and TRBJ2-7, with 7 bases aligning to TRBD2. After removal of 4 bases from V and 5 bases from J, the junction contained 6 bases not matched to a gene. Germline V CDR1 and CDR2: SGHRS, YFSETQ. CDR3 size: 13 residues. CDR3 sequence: CASSPQGGDEQYF. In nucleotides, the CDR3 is TGCGCCAGCAGCCCCCAGGGAGGGGACGAGCAGTACTTC. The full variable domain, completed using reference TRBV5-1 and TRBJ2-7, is KAGVTQTPRYLIKTRGQQVTLSCSPISGHRSVSWYQQTPGQGLQFLFEYFSETQRNKGNFPGRFSGRQFSNSRSEMNVSTLELGDSALYLCASSPQGGDEQYFGPGTRLTVT.

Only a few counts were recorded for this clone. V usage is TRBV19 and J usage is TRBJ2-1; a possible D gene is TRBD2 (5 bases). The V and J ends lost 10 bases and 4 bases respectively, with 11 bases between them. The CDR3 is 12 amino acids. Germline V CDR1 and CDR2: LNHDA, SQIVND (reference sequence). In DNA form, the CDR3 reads TGTGCCACCCAGGACTCATACAATGAGCAGTTCTTC. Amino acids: CATQDSYNEQFF.

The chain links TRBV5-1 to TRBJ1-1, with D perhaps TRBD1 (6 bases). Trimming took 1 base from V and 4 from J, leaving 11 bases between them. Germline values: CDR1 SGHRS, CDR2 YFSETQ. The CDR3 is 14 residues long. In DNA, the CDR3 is TGCGCCAGCAGCTTGTTGGGACAAATCACTGAAGCTTTCTTT. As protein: CASSLLGQITEAFF.

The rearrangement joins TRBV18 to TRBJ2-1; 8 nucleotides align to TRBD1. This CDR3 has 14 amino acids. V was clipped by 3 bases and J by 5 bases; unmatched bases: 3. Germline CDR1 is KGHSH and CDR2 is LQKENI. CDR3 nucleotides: TGTGCCAGCTCACCGGACAGGGCGAACAATGAGCAGTTCTTC. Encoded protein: CASSPDRANNEQFF.

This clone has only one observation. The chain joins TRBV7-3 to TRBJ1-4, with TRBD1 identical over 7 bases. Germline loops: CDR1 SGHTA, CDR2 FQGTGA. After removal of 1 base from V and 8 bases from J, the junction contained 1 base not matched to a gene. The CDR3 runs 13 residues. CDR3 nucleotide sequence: TGTGCCAGCAGCTTAATACAGGGGGAAAAACTGTTTTTT. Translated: CASSLIQGEKLFF.

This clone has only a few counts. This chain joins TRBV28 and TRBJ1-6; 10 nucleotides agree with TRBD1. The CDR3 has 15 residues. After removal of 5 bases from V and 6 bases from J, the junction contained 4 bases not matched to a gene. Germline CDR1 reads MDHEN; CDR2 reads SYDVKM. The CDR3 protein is CASSPRDRGNSPLHF. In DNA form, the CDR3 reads TGTGCCAGCAGTCCTCGGGACAGGGGTAATTCACCCCTCCACTTT.

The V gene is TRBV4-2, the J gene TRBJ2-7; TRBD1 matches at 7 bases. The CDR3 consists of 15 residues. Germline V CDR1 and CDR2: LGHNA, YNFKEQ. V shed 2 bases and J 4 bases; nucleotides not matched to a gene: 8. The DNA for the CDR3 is TGTGCCAGCAGCCAACCGAGACAGGGCGAGTACGAGCAGTACTTC. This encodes CASSQPRQGEYEQYF.

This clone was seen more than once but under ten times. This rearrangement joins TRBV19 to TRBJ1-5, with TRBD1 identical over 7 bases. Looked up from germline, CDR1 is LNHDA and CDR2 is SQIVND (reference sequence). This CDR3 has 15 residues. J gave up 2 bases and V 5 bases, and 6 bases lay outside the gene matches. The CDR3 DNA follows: TGTGCCAGTAGTGTCGTAGGGGGCCGCAATCAGCCCCAGCATTTT. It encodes CASSVVGGRNQPQHF.

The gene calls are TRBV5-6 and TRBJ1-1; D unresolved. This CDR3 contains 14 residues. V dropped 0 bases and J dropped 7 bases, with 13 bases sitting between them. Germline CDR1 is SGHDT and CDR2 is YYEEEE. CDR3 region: CASSLGQAPHEAFF. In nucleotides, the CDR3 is TGTGCCAGCAGCTTGGGGCAGGCCCCACATGAAGCTTTCTTT.

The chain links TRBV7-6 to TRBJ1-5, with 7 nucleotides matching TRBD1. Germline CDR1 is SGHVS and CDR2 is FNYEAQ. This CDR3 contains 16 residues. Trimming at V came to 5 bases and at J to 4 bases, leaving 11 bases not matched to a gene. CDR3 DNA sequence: TGTGCCAGCAGCCCAGAGGTAGGACAGGCTAATCAGCCCCAGCATTTT. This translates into CASSPEVGQANQPQHF.

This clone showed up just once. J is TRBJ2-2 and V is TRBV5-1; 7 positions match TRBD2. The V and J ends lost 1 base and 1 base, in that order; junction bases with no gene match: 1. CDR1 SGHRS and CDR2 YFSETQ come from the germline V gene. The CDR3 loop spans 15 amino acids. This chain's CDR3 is CASSLSSGNTGELFF. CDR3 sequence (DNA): TGCGCCAGCAGCTTGTCTAGCGGGAACACCGGGGAGCTGTTTTTT. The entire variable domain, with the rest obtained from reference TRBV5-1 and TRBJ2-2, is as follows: KAGVTQTPRYLIKTRGQQVTLSCSPISGHRSVSWYQQTPGQGLQFLFEYFSETQRNKGNFPGRFSGRQFSNSRSEMNVSTLELGDSALYLCASSLSSGNTGELFFGEGSRLTVL.

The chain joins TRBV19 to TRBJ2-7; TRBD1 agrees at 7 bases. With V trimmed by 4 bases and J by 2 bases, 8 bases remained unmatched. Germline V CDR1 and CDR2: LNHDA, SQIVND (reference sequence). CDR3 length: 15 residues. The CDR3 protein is CASSTPTGFTYEQYF. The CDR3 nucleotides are TGTGCCAGTAGTACCCCGACAGGGTTTACCTACGAGCAGTACTTC.

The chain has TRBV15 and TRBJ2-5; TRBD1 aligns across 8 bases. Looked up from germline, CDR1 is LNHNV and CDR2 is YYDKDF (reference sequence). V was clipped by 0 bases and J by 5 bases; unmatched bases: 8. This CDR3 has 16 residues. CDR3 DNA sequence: TGTGCCACCAGCAGAGATTCAGGACAGGGTACGGAGACCCAGTACTTC. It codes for CATSRDSGQGTETQYF.

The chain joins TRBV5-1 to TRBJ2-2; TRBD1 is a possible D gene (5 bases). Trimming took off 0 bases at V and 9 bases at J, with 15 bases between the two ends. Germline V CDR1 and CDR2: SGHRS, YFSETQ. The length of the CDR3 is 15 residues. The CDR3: CASSLEGRALRELFF. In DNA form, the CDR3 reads TGCGCCAGCAGCTTGGAGGGCAGGGCTTTAAGGGAGCTGTTTTTT. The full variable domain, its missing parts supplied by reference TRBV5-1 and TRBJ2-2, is KAGVTQTPRYLIKTRGQQVTLSCSPISGHRSVSWYQQTPGQGLQFLFEYFSETQRNKGNFPGRFSGRQFSNSRSEMNVSTLELGDSALYLCASSLEGRALRELFFGEGSRLTVL.

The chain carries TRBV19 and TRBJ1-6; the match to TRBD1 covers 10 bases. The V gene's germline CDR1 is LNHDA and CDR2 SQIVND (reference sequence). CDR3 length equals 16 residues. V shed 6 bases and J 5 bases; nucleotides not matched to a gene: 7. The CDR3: CASRETGGWNNSPLHF. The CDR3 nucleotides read TGTGCCAGTAGGGAGACAGGGGGCTGGAATAATTCACCCCTCCACTTT.

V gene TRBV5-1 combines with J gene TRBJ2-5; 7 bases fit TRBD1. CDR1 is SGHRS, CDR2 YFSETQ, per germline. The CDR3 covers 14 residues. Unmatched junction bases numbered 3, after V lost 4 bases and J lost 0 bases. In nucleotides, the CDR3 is TGCGCCAGCAGCGTGGGACAGCACCAAGAGACCCAGTACTTC. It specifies CASSVGQHQETQYF.

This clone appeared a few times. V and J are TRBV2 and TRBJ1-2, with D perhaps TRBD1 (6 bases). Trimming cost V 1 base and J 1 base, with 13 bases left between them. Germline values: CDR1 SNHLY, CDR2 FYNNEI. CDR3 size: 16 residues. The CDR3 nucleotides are TGTGCCAGCAGTGAAGTTACTACAGGGATTAACTATGGCTACACCTTC. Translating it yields CASSEVTTGINYGYTF.

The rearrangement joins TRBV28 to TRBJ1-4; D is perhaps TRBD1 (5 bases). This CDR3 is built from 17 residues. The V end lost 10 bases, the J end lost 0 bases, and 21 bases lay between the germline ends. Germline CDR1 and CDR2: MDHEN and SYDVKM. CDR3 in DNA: TGTGCCACGACCAGCCTCAGGGATCGTGCAACTAATGAAAAACTGTTTTTT. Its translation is CATTSLRDRATNEKLFF.

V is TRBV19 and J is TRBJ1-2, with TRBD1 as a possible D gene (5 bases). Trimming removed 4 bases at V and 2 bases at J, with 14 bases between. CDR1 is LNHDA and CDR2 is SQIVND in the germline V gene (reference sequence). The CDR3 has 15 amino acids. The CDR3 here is CASSNSGGGNYGYTF. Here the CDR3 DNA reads TGTGCCAGTAGTAACTCTGGGGGAGGCAACTATGGCTACACCTTC.

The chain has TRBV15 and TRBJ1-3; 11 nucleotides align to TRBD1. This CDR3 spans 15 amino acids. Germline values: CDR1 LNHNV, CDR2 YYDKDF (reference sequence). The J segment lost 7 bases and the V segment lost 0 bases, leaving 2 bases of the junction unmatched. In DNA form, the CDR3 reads TGTGCCACCAGCAGAGATCGGGACAGGGGGAACACCATATATTTT. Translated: CATSRDRDRGNTIYF.

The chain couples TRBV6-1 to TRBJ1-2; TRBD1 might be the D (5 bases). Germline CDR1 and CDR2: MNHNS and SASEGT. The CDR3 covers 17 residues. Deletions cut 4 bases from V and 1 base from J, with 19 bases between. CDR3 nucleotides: TGTGCCAGCAGTGCCGGAGCCTCAGGGATGATTAACTATGGCTACACCTTC. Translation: CASSAGASGMINYGYTF.

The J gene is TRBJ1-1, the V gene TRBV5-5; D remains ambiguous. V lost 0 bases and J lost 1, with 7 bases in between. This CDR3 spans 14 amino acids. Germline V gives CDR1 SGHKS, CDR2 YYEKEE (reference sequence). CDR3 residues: CASSLAEGNTEAFF. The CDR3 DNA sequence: TGTGCCAGCAGCTTGGCTGAGGGGAACACTGAAGCTTTCTTT.

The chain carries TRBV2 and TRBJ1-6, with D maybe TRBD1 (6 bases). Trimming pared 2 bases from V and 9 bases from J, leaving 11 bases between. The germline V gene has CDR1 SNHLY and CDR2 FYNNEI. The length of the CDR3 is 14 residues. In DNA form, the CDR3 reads TGTGCCAGCAGTGAATTAGGGGGACGTTCACCCCTCCACTTT. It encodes CASSELGGRSPLHF.

CDR3 sequence reads: CASSQDRVSPLHF. DNA for the CDR3: TGTGCCAGCAGCCAAGACAGGGTCTCACCCCTCCACTTT. V usage is TRBV14 and J usage is TRBJ1-6; TRBD1 might be the D (5 bases). The V end lost 0 bases, the J end lost 10 bases, and 7 bases lay between the germline ends. Germline V CDR1 and CDR2: SGHDN, FVKESK. There are 13 residues in the CDR3.